The 17 T cell receptor beta chains below come from one sample, sequenced in a study of identifying expanded T cells in peripheral blood. Sequencing was performed with immunoSEQ multiplex PCR; in TCRdb, only in-frame clones are kept and a portion is missing. Here the sample spans around 100,000 clones, around nine tenths being singletons. Sequencing input: blood. The receptors come from a person aged 18 to 70 in good health.

The CDR3 sequence: CASSYQSQRRDGYTF. For the CDR3, the DNA is TGTGCCAGCAGTTACCAAAGCCAAAGGAGGGATGGCTACACCTTC. This chain joins TRBV6-5 and TRBJ1-2, with unresolved D. Per germline, CDR1 MNHEY and CDR2 SVGAGI. Trimming left V 2 bases short and J 6 bases short, with 16 bases between. The CDR3 has 15 amino acids.

This sequence joins TRBV6-1 and TRBJ1-6; 7 nucleotides match TRBD1. V lost 6 bases to trimming and J lost 7 bases; unmatched junction nucleotides: 9. Germline V lookup: CDR1 MNHNS, CDR2 SASEGT. The CDR3 spans 15 residues. This CDR3 reads CASSVTGPMNSPLHF. For the CDR3, the DNA is TGTGCCAGCAGCGTGACAGGGCCCATGAATTCACCCCTCCACTTT.

The chain has TRBV28 and TRBJ2-7; 7 bases align to TRBD1. CDR3 length: 12 amino acids. CDR1 is MDHEN and CDR2 is SYDVKM in the germline V gene. V dropped 2 bases and J dropped 12; count of bases not matched to a gene: 7. CDR3 protein: CASSLMRGRMYF. CDR3 DNA sequence: TGTGCCAGCAGTTTAATGAGGGGGCGAATGTACTTC. Drawing the rest from reference TRBV28 and TRBJ2-7, the complete variable domain is DVKVTQSSRYLVKRTGEKVFLECVQDMDHENMFWYRQDPGLGLRLIYFSYDVKMKEKGDIPEGYSVSREKKERFSLILESASTNQTSMYLCASSLMRGRMYFGPGTRLTVT.

The chain couples TRBV18 to TRBJ2-1; TRBD1 aligns across 7 bases. The length of the CDR3 is 15 residues. The V segment lost 0 bases and the J segment 5 bases; nucleotides outside the gene matches: 4. Germline assignment: CDR1 KGHSH and CDR2 LQKENI. CDR3 protein: CASSPPGTDNNEQFF. The CDR3 bases are TGTGCCAGCTCACCACCTGGGACAGATAACAATGAGCAGTTCTTC.

This chain links TRBV29-1 with TRBJ1-2, with D perhaps TRBD1 (5 bases). The ends were cut back, 4 bases at V and 2 bases at J, with 14 bases in the middle. CDR3 length: 14 amino acids. The germline gives CDR1 SQVTM, CDR2 ANQGSEA. The chain's CDR3 is CSVVGSEGNYGYTF. For the CDR3, the DNA is TGCAGCGTTGTCGGGTCTGAGGGGAACTATGGCTACACCTTC. The variable domain in full, with the rest retrieved from reference TRBV29-1 and TRBJ1-2, is SAVISQKPSRDICQRGTSLTIQCQVDSQVTMMFWYRQQPGQSLTLIATANQGSEATYESGFVIDKFPISRPNLTFSTLTVSNMSPEDSSIYLCSVVGSEGNYGYTFGSGTRLTVV.

The chain combines TRBV19 with TRBJ1-5, with D unclear. The CDR3 covers 14 residues. Germline values: CDR1 LNHDA, CDR2 SQIVND (reference sequence). Trimming left V 6 bases short and J 2 bases short, with 11 bases between. CDR3 bases: TGTGCCAGTAGCGAGACAAGCCGCAATCAGCCCCAGCATTTT. Translating it yields CASSETSRNQPQHF.

The chain combines TRBV6-5 with TRBJ2-3; a weak D match, TRBD1 (5 bases). The germline V gene encodes CDR1 MNHEY and CDR2 SVGAGI. The V end was cut by 2 bases, the J end by 1 base, with 13 bases between. The CDR3 length is 16 residues. CDR3 coding DNA: TGTGCCAGCAGTTACGTCCAGGGATCAGGCACAGATACGCAGTATTTT. Protein product: CASSYVQGSGTDTQYF.

The chain recombines TRBV28 with TRBJ2-7; TRBD1 matches 7 bases. The ends lost 2 bases at V and 0 bases at J; junction bases unmatched: 13. The CDR3 spans 18 residues. In germline, CDR1 is MDHEN, CDR2 SYDVKM. CDR3 region: CASSLPPPRQGNSYEQYF. The CDR3 bases are TGTGCCAGCAGTTTACCGCCCCCTAGACAGGGAAACTCCTACGAGCAGTACTTC. Full variable domain (rest looked up from reference TRBV28 and TRBJ2-7): DVKVTQSSRYLVKRTGEKVFLECVQDMDHENMFWYRQDPGLGLRLIYFSYDVKMKEKGDIPEGYSVSREKKERFSLILESASTNQTSMYLCASSLPPPRQGNSYEQYFGPGTRLTVT.

The rearrangement links TRBV19 to TRBJ1-6; D unresolved. Between the trimmed V and J ends, which lost 10 bases and 9 bases, there was a span of 25 bases. The CDR3 runs to 16 residues. From germline, CDR1 is LNHDA and CDR2 SQIVND (reference sequence). In DNA, the CDR3 is TGTGCCACCGCGTTACGGTTGGGGATTTCGGGTTCACCCCTCCACTTT. This translates into CATALRLGISGSPLHF.

The rearrangement uses TRBV4-3 and TRBJ1-6; TRBD1 is a possible D gene (5 bases). The CDR3 is made up of 18 amino acids. Between the trimmed V and J ends, which lost 4 bases and 8 bases, there was a span of 24 bases. The germline gives CDR1 LGHNA, CDR2 YSLEER. CDR3 loop: CASSPSAGGSARYSPLHF. The CDR3 coding sequence is TGCGCCAGCAGCCCCAGCGCTGGGGGGAGTGCTCGTTATTCACCCCTCCACTTT.

The rearrangement uses TRBV5-1 and TRBJ2-5; 11 nucleotides match TRBD2. CDR1 and CDR2 (germline): SGHRS, YFSETQ. Germline trimming cut 1 base from V and 7 bases from J; bases unmatched to any gene: 3. The CDR3 spans 14 residues. The CDR3 DNA reads as TGCGCCAGCAGCTTGACTAGCGGGGGATGGACCCAGTACTTC. Translating it yields CASSLTSGGWTQYF.

The chain couples TRBV6-5 to TRBJ1-1, with no clear D. Germline CDR1 is MNHEY and CDR2 is SVGAGI. Trimming pared 2 bases from V and 3 bases from J, leaving 7 bases between. This CDR3 is 13 amino acids long. The DNA of the CDR3 is TGTGCCAGCAGTTACAGGGTGGACACTGAAGCTTTCTTT. It codes for CASSYRVDTEAFF.

V usage is TRBV15 and J usage is TRBJ2-1; TRBD2 agrees at 13 bases. V lost 6 bases, J lost 6 bases, and 5 bases stayed unmatched. The CDR3 has 15 residues. From germline, CDR1 is LNHNV and CDR2 YYDKDF (reference sequence). CDR3 coding DNA: TGTGCCACCAGAGGACTAGCGGGGGCCCTCAATGAGCAGTTCTTC. It specifies CATRGLAGALNEQFF.

This chain links TRBV6-6 with TRBJ2-5; D may be TRBD2 (7 bases). CDR1 and CDR2 (germline): MNHNY, SVGAGI (reference sequence). Between the trimmed V and J ends, which lost 2 bases and 5 bases, there was a span of 12 bases. This CDR3 has 14 amino acids. This CDR3 reads CASSYGGAGETQYF. In DNA, the CDR3 is TGTGCCAGCAGTTACGGGGGGGCCGGGGAGACCCAGTACTTC.

The chain links TRBV6-5 to TRBJ2-7, with D unresolved. Germline CDR1 MNHEY, CDR2 SVGAGI. V was pared by 4 bases and J by 1 base, with 14 bases between. CDR3 length: 15 residues. DNA for the CDR3: TGTGCCAGCAGTTCGGACGTTTCTGTATCCTACGAGCAGTACTTC. Protein sequence: CASSSDVSVSYEQYF.

V and J are TRBV9 and TRBJ1-6; D gene unclear. V lost 4 bases, J lost 0 bases, and 8 bases lay in between. The CDR3 consists of 15 residues. Germline lookup yields CDR1 SGDLS and CDR2 YYNGEE. The CDR3 protein is CASSPQASYNSPLHF. Here the CDR3 DNA reads TGTGCCAGCAGCCCCCAAGCCTCCTATAATTCACCCCTCCACTTT.

The count of this clone is one. This rearrangement joins TRBV27 to TRBJ1-1; 7 positions agree with TRBD1. The CDR3 is made up of 15 amino acids. The J segment lost 3 bases and the V segment lost 2 bases, leaving 6 bases of the junction unmatched. Germline-derived CDR1 and CDR2 are MNHEY and SMNVEV (reference sequence). CDR3 protein: CASSLGSQGDTEAFF. Here the CDR3 DNA reads TGTGCCAGCAGTTTAGGGTCCCAGGGGGACACTGAAGCTTTCTTT.